This TCR beta chain originates from a study of T-cell memory formation after mild COVID-19. Study in general: In these data, TCR clusters were largely donor specific.

After 5'RACE with constant-segment primers, TCR alpha and TCR beta cDNA libraries carrying sample barcodes and UMIs were obtained. TCRdb used MiXCR to reprocess the 5' RACE reads, holding one entry per CDR3 protein. The sample records tens of thousands of distinct CDR3 sequences, about 14% being singletons. This clonotype was detected many times. Antigen: not known. The study, taken as a whole, reports: Among contracting clones, CD4+ were mainly CM/EM and CD8+ enriched in EMRA. Later expanders leaned CD4+, whereas day 15 to 85 contracting clones were balanced CD4/CD8.

Deletions cut 6 bases from V and 1 base from J, with 6 bases between. Germline-derived CDR1 and CDR2 are LNHDA and SQIVND (reference sequence). The length of the CDR3 is 12 residues. This chain links TRBV19 with TRBJ1-1; D call uncertain. This clonotype was sampled from an adult woman who had mild COVID-19 (a few samples of this study predate the infection). Cell type and time point are not known. The sample comprised PBMCs or a T cell subset sorted from them (not recorded which). The CDR3 bases are TGTGCCAGTAGCCCCCAGAACACTGAAGCTTTCTTT. Its translation: CASSPQNTEAFF.